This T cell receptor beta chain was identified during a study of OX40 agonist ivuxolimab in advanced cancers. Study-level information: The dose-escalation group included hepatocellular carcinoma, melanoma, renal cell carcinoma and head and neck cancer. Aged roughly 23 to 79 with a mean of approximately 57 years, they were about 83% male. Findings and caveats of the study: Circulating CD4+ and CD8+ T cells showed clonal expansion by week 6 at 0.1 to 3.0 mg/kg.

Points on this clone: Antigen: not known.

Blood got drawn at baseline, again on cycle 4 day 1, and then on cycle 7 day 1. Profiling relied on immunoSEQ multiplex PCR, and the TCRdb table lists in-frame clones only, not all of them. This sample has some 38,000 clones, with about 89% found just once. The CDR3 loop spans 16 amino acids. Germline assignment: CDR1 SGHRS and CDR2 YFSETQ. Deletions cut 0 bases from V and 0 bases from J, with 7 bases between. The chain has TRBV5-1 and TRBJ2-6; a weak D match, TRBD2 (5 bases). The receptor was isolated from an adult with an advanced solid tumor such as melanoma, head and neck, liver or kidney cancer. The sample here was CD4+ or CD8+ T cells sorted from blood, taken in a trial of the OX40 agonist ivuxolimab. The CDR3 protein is CASSLDGLSGANVLTF. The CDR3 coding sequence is TGCGCCAGCAGCTTGGACGGACTCTCTGGGGCCAACGTCCTGACTTTC.